This passage covers 14 T cell receptor beta chains from one sample sequenced in a study of OX40 agonist ivuxolimab in advanced cancers. The data were produced by immunoSEQ multiplex PCR, yet TCRdb's version contains in-frame clones alone and is incomplete. The table lists around 72,000 clones, around four fifths of them singletons, with 0.35% to 0.5% in the top ten. Material: CD4+ or CD8+ T cells sorted from blood, obtained in a trial of the OX40 agonist ivuxolimab. These receptors were collected from an adult with an advanced solid tumor such as melanoma, head and neck, liver or kidney cancer.

The CDR3 sequence: CASTPEGVWTEAFF. The CDR3 nucleotides are TGTGCCAGTACCCCCGAGGGGGTCTGGACTGAAGCTTTCTTT. This chain connects TRBV19 to TRBJ1-1, with a tentative D call TRBD1 (6 bases). The CDR3 has 14 residues. The V gene's germline CDR1 is LNHDA and CDR2 SQIVND (reference sequence). V lost 7 bases and J lost 5, with 17 bases in between. Complete variable domain (other parts from reference TRBV19 and TRBJ1-1): DGGITQSPKYLFRKEGQNVTLSCEQNLNHDAMYWYRQDPGQGLRLIYYSQIVNDFQKGDIAEGYSVSREKKESFPLTVTSAQKNPTAFYLCASTPEGVWTEAFFGQGTRLTVV.

Here the CDR3 reads CASSFVYSTNEQFF. The CDR3 nucleotides are TGCGCCAGCAGCTTCGTCTACAGTACCAATGAGCAGTTCTTC. The chain combines TRBV5-1 with TRBJ2-1; no firm D call. Germline V gene lookup returns CDR1 SGHRS and CDR2 YFSETQ. The V end lost 2 bases, the J end lost 6 bases, and 12 bases lay between the germline ends. The CDR3 length is 14 residues.

The chain carries TRBV4-3 and TRBJ1-1; D is perhaps TRBD1 (6 bases). Between the trimmed V and J ends, which lost 0 bases and 5 bases, there was a span of 13 bases. Per the germline V gene, CDR1 is LGHNA and CDR2 is YSLEER. There are 15 residues in the CDR3. The CDR3 DNA follows: TGCGCCAGCAGCCAAGATCCAGGGGTTCCTACTGAAGCTTTCTTT. Residues: CASSQDPGVPTEAFF.

The chain is built from TRBV4-1 and TRBJ1-6; D gene ambiguous. V lost 1 base to trimming and J lost 8 bases, with 12 bases between them. From germline, CDR1 is MGHRA and CDR2 YSYEKL. The CDR3 runs 15 residues. The CDR3 DNA sequence: TGCGCCAGCAGCCAAGGGATGCCCTGGGATTCACCCCTCCACTTT. Translated: CASSQGMPWDSPLHF.

The chain combines TRBV29-1 with TRBJ1-1; D remains unclear. V dropped 8 bases and J dropped 1 base, with 14 bases sitting between them. The CDR3 sequence is 13 residues long. Germline loops: CDR1 SQVTM, CDR2 ANQGSEA. In nucleotides, the CDR3 is TGCAGCCCAATTAGGGCTGGGAACACTGAAGCTTTCTTT. Translation: CSPIRAGNTEAFF.

The CDR3 here is CAWMASGSYEQYF. The DNA of the CDR3 is TGTGCCTGGATGGCTAGCGGATCCTACGAGCAGTACTTC. This chain links TRBV30 with TRBJ2-7, with TRBD2 matching over 7 bases. The CDR3 runs 13 residues. The ends lost 4 bases at V and 1 base at J; junction bases unmatched: 4. In germline, CDR1 is GTSNPN, CDR2 SVGIG (reference sequence).

This clone showed up just once. V usage is TRBV11-3 and J usage is TRBJ2-2; 10 positions match TRBD1. Looked up from germline, CDR1 is SGHNT and CDR2 is YENEEA. CDR3 size: 16 residues. The J segment lost 7 bases and the V segment lost 4 bases, leaving 9 bases of the junction unmatched. In DNA form, the CDR3 reads TGTGCCAGCAGCTCGGGCCGGGACAGGGGAATCGGGGAGCTGTTTTTT. Translated, it gives CASSSGRDRGIGELFF. The full variable domain, its missing parts supplied by reference TRBV11-3 and TRBJ2-2, is EAGVVQSPRYKIIEKKQPVAFWCNPISGHNTLYWYLQNLGQGPELLIRYENEEAVDDSQLPKDRFSAERLKGVDSTLKIQPAELGDSAVYLCASSSGRDRGIGELFFGEGSRLTVL.

The chain is built from TRBV5-1 and TRBJ1-1; D is ambiguous. CDR3 length equals 14 residues. V was cut by 2 bases and J by 0 bases, with 8 bases left in between. CDR1 is SGHRS, CDR2 YFSETQ, per germline. The CDR3 DNA reads TGCGCCAGCAGCTTATCGACTCTGAACACTGAAGCTTTCTTT. This sequence encodes CASSLSTLNTEAFF.

Turning to this clone: This sample includes further DNA sequences coding for the same CDR3. V and J are TRBV18 and TRBJ1-5; D is perhaps TRBD1 (5 bases). The CDR3 has 14 residues. Trimming shortened V by 5 bases and J by 1 base, and 9 bases separated the two germline ends. The germline gives CDR1 KGHSH, CDR2 LQKENI. This CDR3 reads CASSDSLSNQPQHF. For the CDR3, the DNA is TGTGCCAGCTCAGACAGCTTAAGCAATCAGCCCCAGCATTTT.

J is TRBJ2-3 and V is TRBV20-1, with D hard to call. This CDR3 has 11 residues. Germline loops: CDR1 DFQATT, CDR2 SNEGSKA (reference sequence). Between the trimmed V and J ends, which lost 4 bases and 6 bases, there was a span of 8 bases. The CDR3 DNA reads TGCAGTGCTACCTTCGGGGATACGCAGTATTTT. Protein sequence: CSATFGDTQYF.

The rearrangement uses TRBV7-2 and TRBJ2-5, with TRBD1 matching over 11 bases. CDR1 and CDR2 (germline): SGHTA, FQGNSA. The V segment lost 4 bases and the J segment 5 bases; nucleotides outside the gene matches: 9. The length of the CDR3 is 16 residues. The CDR3 DNA reads as TGTGCCAGCAGCTACCAGGGACAGGGGGTAGGGGAGACCCAGTACTTC. It yields the protein CASSYQGQGVGETQYF. The full variable domain, its missing parts supplied by reference TRBV7-2 and TRBJ2-5, is GAGVSQSPSNKVTEKGKDVELRCDPISGHTALYWYRQSLGQGLEFLIYFQGNSAPDKSGLPSDRFSAERTGGSVSTLTIQRTQQEDSAVYLCASSYQGQGVGETQYFGPGTRLLVL.

This clone was observed a single time. The chain is built from TRBV28 and TRBJ2-7; D is ambiguous. From germline, CDR1 is MDHEN and CDR2 SYDVKM. Trimming took off 7 bases at V and 2 bases at J, with 9 bases between the two ends. This CDR3 region has 12 residues. CDR3 sequence: CASKGGTYEQYF. The CDR3 DNA follows: TGTGCCAGCAAGGGCGGAACCTACGAGCAGTACTTC. Complete variable domain (other parts from reference TRBV28 and TRBJ2-7): DVKVTQSSRYLVKRTGEKVFLECVQDMDHENMFWYRQDPGLGLRLIYFSYDVKMKEKGDIPEGYSVSREKKERFSLILESASTNQTSMYLCASKGGTYEQYFGPGTRLTVT.

The V and J genes are TRBV14 and TRBJ1-2, with D uncertain. This CDR3 has 16 residues. Germline V gives CDR1 SGHDN, CDR2 FVKESK. V dropped 0 bases and J dropped 2 bases, with 13 bases sitting between them. CDR3 loop: CASSQEVLSRNYGYTF. CDR3 nucleotides: TGTGCCAGCAGCCAAGAGGTTTTGTCCCGAAACTATGGCTACACCTTC.

V usage is TRBV10-3 and J usage is TRBJ2-3; 9 nucleotides align to TRBD2. The V and J ends lost 0 bases and 5 bases, in that order; junction bases with no gene match: 0. The CDR3 runs to 14 residues. Germline assignment: CDR1 ENHRY and CDR2 SYGVKD. This CDR3 is CAISESSGRDTQYF. The CDR3 DNA follows: TGTGCCATCAGTGAGTCTAGCGGGAGAGATACGCAGTATTTT.